These 7 T cell receptor beta chains were all obtained from the same sample, sequenced in a study of cytomegalovirus exposure and HLA in healthy donors (dated by TCRdb to the late 2010s). The library relied on the immunoSEQ multiplex PCR assay. The multiplex PCR relied on a mix of 60 forward primers for TCR Vbeta segments and 13 reverse primers for TCR Jbeta segments. TCRdb limited this immuneACCESS table to in-frame rearrangements with V and J called. A share of clones is missing; checked studies link under half to unresolved V genes, and the rest is unexplained. The table for this sample lists some 200,000 clones; 70% to 80% of them were counted only once. The top ten constitute 1.5% to 1.7% of the sample. Specimen: PBMCs. The source is a girl aged 10 to 17 in good health and CMV-seropositive.

The chain links TRBV4-3 to TRBJ1-4; D gene uncertain. The CDR3 contains 14 residues. In germline, CDR1 is LGHNA, CDR2 YSLEER. V was shortened by 1 base and J by 7 bases, with 10 bases between the two germline ends. CDR3 in amino acids: CASSQVKEGEKLFF. In DNA, the CDR3 is TGCGCCAGCAGCCAAGTTAAGGAGGGTGAAAAACTGTTTTTT.

The V call is TRBV7-9, the J call TRBJ1-6; D remains ambiguous. Per the germline V gene, CDR1 is SEHNR and CDR2 is FQNEAQ (reference sequence). V was clipped by 4 bases and J by 9 bases, with 19 bases between them. The length of the CDR3 is 16 residues. The CDR3 reads CASSSPIGSPVSPLHF. The DNA for the CDR3 is TGTGCCAGCAGCTCTCCGATCGGGAGTCCCGTTTCACCCCTCCACTTT.

The chain has TRBV5-4 and TRBJ2-5, with D unresolved. Germline V gene sequence: CDR1 SGHNT, CDR2 YYREEE (reference sequence). CDR3 length: 16 residues. Trimming shortened V by 0 bases and J by 3 bases, and 15 bases separated the two germline ends. CDR3 in amino acids: CASSLVLASGEETQYF. CDR3 sequence (DNA): TGTGCCAGCAGCTTGGTACTCGCAAGTGGAGAAGAGACCCAGTACTTC.

The chain employs TRBV7-2 and TRBJ2-1; 8 bases are a match to TRBD2. Losses at the gene ends were 2 bases for V and 6 bases for J; bases not matched to a gene: 9. The germline V gene has CDR1 SGHTA and CDR2 FQGNSA. This CDR3 comprises 16 residues. DNA for the CDR3: TGTGCCAGCAGCTTACCACCGGGACTAGATCCCAATGAGCAGTTCTTC. Protein: CASSLPPGLDPNEQFF.

The chain is built from TRBV19 and TRBJ1-1, with D maybe TRBD1 (5 bases). Trimming cost V 3 bases and J 1 base, with 9 bases left between them. CDR1 and CDR2 from the germline V gene are LNHDA and SQIVND (reference sequence). The CDR3 is made up of 14 amino acids. CDR3 sequence: CASSMGLSNTEAFF. CDR3 sequence (DNA): TGTGCCAGTAGTATGGGACTTTCGAACACTGAAGCTTTCTTT.

The count of this clone is one. The V call is TRBV14, the J call TRBJ2-1; TRBD2 matches at 12 bases. J lost 4 bases, V lost 4 bases, and 8 bases had no gene match. This CDR3 comprises 17 residues. Germline CDR1 SGHDN, CDR2 FVKESK. For the CDR3, the DNA is TGTGCCAGCAGCCTCCGACTAGCGGGGGATCTATACAATGAGCAGTTCTTC. It encodes CASSLRLAGDLYNEQFF.

This chain links TRBV5-6 with TRBJ2-1; a possible D gene is TRBD2 (6 bases). The V end was cut by 0 bases, the J end by 8 bases, with 21 bases between. Germline CDR1 is SGHDT and CDR2 is YYEEEE. The CDR3 consists of 17 residues. This CDR3 reads CASSLVSRGGRGDEQFF. In DNA, the CDR3 is TGTGCCAGCAGCTTGGTTTCGCGGGGAGGCCGAGGGGATGAGCAGTTCTTC.